A selection of T cell receptor beta chains follows, all from one sample in a study of cytomegalovirus exposure and HLA in healthy donors. Profiled with immunoSEQ multiplex PCR; TCRdb holds only in-frame clones, not every one. Of some 140,000 clones listed, about 86% are singletons. The source material was PBMCs. All receptors derive from a human donor in good health. The CDR3 runs from the conserved cysteine through the conserved F or W. The D gene is left open where the match is weak. The listing skips clone size in some rows; elsewhere it reads once, few, many or a size class.

v_call: TRBV7-3; cdr3_length: 15; j_call: TRBJ2-7; d_call: TRBD2; clone_size: .; cdr3_nt: TGTGCCAGCAGCCCCACCTCTAGCGGGAGGAGCGAGCAGTACTTC; cdr3_aa: CASSPTSSGRSEQYF
v_call: TRBV5-1; cdr3_length: 15; j_call: TRBJ1-1; d_call: TRBD1; clone_size: .; cdr3_nt: TGCGCCAGCAGCTTGCCAGGGGGGCAGAGCACTGAAGCTTTCTTT; cdr3_aa: CASSLPGGQSTEAFF
v_call: TRBV30; cdr3_length: 13; j_call: TRBJ1-4; d_call: TRBD1; clone_size: .; cdr3_nt: TGTGCCGGAGGACAGGGTCCAAAAGAAAAACTGTTTTTT; cdr3_aa: CAGGQGPKEKLFF
v_call: TRBV4-2; cdr3_length: 17; j_call: TRBJ2-1; d_call: TRBD2; clone_size: .; cdr3_nt: TGTGCCAGCAGCCAAGATCTCAGGGGCGGGAGGGCAAATGAGCAGTTCTTC; cdr3_aa: CASSQDLRGGRANEQFF
v_call: TRBV10-3; cdr3_length: 14; j_call: TRBJ1-1; d_call: .; clone_size: .; cdr3_nt: TGTGCCATCAGTGAGTCCCAGGGGATCGCTGAAGCTTTCTTT; cdr3_aa: CAISESQGIAEAFF
v_call: TRBV4-1; cdr3_length: 18; j_call: TRBJ2-5; d_call: .; clone_size: .; cdr3_nt: TGCGCCAGCAGCCCGAATACGGGGGGCCCCTTGACCCAAGAGACCCAGTACTTC; cdr3_aa: CASSPNTGGPLTQETQYF
v_call: TRBV2; cdr3_length: 13; j_call: TRBJ2-7; d_call: TRBD1; clone_size: .; cdr3_nt: TGTGCCAGCACGGGACAGGCCTCCTACGAGCAGTACTTC; cdr3_aa: CASTGQASYEQYF
v_call: TRBV6-5; cdr3_length: 12; j_call: TRBJ2-4; d_call: .; clone_size: .; cdr3_nt: TGTGCCAGCAGTTACGTCTTCCCCATTCAGTACTTC; cdr3_aa: CASSYVFPIQYF
v_call: TRBV6-5; cdr3_length: 15; j_call: TRBJ2-1; d_call: TRBD2; clone_size: .; cdr3_nt: TGTGCCAGCAGGGAGCGGGAGTTGCCCTACAATGAGCAGTTCTTC; cdr3_aa: CASRERELPYNEQFF
v_call: TRBV30; cdr3_length: 11; j_call: TRBJ2-1; d_call: TRBD2; clone_size: once; cdr3_nt: TGTGCCTGGAGTCCGCCGCGGGAGTTGTTCTTC; cdr3_aa: CAWSPPRELFF
v_call: TRBV28; cdr3_length: 21; j_call: TRBJ2-3; d_call: .; clone_size: .; cdr3_nt: TGTGCCAGCAGTTTAACCCCACAGGGGGCGAAGCTAGCGGGAGTGGTAGATACGCAGTATTTT; cdr3_aa: CASSLTPQGAKLAGVVDTQYF
v_call: TRBV6-1; cdr3_length: 11; j_call: TRBJ2-7; d_call: .; clone_size: .; cdr3_nt: TGTGCCAGCAGTGAACTGTTCGAGCAGTACTTC; cdr3_aa: CASSELFEQYF
v_call: TRBV5-3; cdr3_length: 16; j_call: TRBJ2-2; d_call: .; clone_size: .; cdr3_nt: TGTGCCAGAAGCCACGACACCTTAACGAACACCGGGGAGCTGTTTTTT; cdr3_aa: CARSHDTLTNTGELFF
v_call: TRBV6-6; cdr3_length: 15; j_call: TRBJ2-7; d_call: TRBD2; clone_size: .; cdr3_nt: TGTGCCAGCAGGGGACTAGCGGGAGGATCCTACGAGCAGTACTTC; cdr3_aa: CASRGLAGGSYEQYF
v_call: TRBV15; cdr3_length: 17; j_call: TRBJ2-1; d_call: TRBD2; clone_size: .; cdr3_nt: TGTGCCACCAGCGGGCTAGCGGGTGAAACCTTCTACAATGAGCAGTTCTTC; cdr3_aa: CATSGLAGETFYNEQFF
v_call: TRBV18; cdr3_length: 12; j_call: TRBJ2-7; d_call: .; clone_size: .; cdr3_nt: TGTGCCAGCTCACCATCCGCCTACGAGCAGTACTTC; cdr3_aa: CASSPSAYEQYF
v_call: TRBV9; cdr3_length: 15; j_call: TRBJ1-1; d_call: .; clone_size: .; cdr3_nt: TGTGCCAGCAGCGTAGAAATGTCGGGGGTAACTGAAGCTTTCTTT; cdr3_aa: CASSVEMSGVTEAFF
v_call: TRBV29-1; cdr3_length: 15; j_call: TRBJ2-1; d_call: TRBD1; clone_size: .; cdr3_nt: TGCAGCGTTGAAGAAGGACAGGAAGGGTACAATGAGCAGTTCTTC; cdr3_aa: CSVEEGQEGYNEQFF
v_call: TRBV7-3; cdr3_length: 16; j_call: TRBJ2-5; d_call: .; clone_size: .; cdr3_nt: TGTGCCAGCAGCTTAGGGCCAGGCCCGCGATTAGAGACCCAGTACTTC; cdr3_aa: CASSLGPGPRLETQYF
v_call: TRBV7-9; cdr3_length: 13; j_call: TRBJ2-1; d_call: .; clone_size: .; cdr3_nt: TGTGCCAGCAGCCCGGACACCCACAATGAGCAGTTCTTC; cdr3_aa: CASSPDTHNEQFF
v_call: TRBV30; cdr3_length: 15; j_call: TRBJ1-5; d_call: .; clone_size: once; cdr3_nt: TGTGCCTGGAGTAAACCCGGACAAAGCAATCAGCCCCAGCATTTT; cdr3_aa: CAWSKPGQSNQPQHF
v_call: TRBV6-1; cdr3_length: 15; j_call: TRBJ1-4; d_call: TRBD1; clone_size: .; cdr3_nt: TGTGCCAGCAGTGTTGGGACAGCCCTTAATGAAAAACTGTTTTTT; cdr3_aa: CASSVGTALNEKLFF
v_call: TRBV6-1; cdr3_length: 15; j_call: TRBJ2-7; d_call: TRBD1; clone_size: .; cdr3_nt: TGTGCCAGCAGTGTCGGGACAGGCAGTACCTACGAGCAGTACTTC; cdr3_aa: CASSVGTGSTYEQYF
v_call: TRBV6-1; cdr3_length: 15; j_call: TRBJ1-1; d_call: .; clone_size: once; cdr3_nt: TGTGCCAGCAGTGATTCTTCGGTTCCGAACACTGAAGCTTTCTTT; cdr3_aa: CASSDSSVPNTEAFF
v_call: TRBV11-2; cdr3_length: 15; j_call: TRBJ1-2; d_call: TRBD1; clone_size: .; cdr3_nt: TGTGCCAGCAGCTTAGCGATGGGACAGTACTATGGCTACACCTTC; cdr3_aa: CASSLAMGQYYGYTF